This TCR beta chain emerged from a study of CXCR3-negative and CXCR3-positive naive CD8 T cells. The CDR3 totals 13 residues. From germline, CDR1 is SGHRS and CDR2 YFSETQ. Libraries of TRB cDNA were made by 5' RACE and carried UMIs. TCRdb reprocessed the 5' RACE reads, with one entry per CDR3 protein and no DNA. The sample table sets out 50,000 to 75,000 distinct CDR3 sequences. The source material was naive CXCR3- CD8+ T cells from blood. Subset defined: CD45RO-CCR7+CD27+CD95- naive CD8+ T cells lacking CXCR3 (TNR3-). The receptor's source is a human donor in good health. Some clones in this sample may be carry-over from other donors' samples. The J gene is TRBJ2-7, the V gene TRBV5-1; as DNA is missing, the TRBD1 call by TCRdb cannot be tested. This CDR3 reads CASSTDGGHEQYF.